This T cell receptor (beta chain) is drawn from a study of OX40 agonist ivuxolimab in advanced cancers. Study context: The study enrolled dose-escalation patients with hepatocellular carcinoma, melanoma, renal cell or head and neck cancer. Three patients, one with hepatocellular carcinoma and two with cutaneous melanoma, achieved partial responses. Aged roughly 23 to 79 with a mean of roughly 65 years, they were around 85% male.

On cycle 4 day 1 and cycle 7 day 1, as well as at baseline, blood was sampled. The germline gives CDR1 PRHDT, CDR2 FYEKMQ (reference sequence). V was clipped by 0 bases and J by 1 base; unmatched bases: 3. The CDR3 contains 17 residues. TCRdb's copy holds only in-frame clones and misses some; the assay was immunoSEQ multiplex PCR. The data show 11,000 to 15,000 clones, with 87% seen just once and roughly 7% held by the top ten. J is TRBJ2-6 and V is TRBV13; the match to TRBD1 covers 7 bases. Here the sequenced sample was CD4+ or CD8+ T cells sorted from blood, taken in a trial of the OX40 agonist ivuxolimab. This clonotype was sampled from an adult with an advanced solid tumor such as melanoma, head and neck, liver or kidney cancer. The CDR3 nucleotides read TGTGCCAGCAGCTTAGGCGACAGGGCGTCTGGGGCCAACGTCCTGACTTTC. This gives the protein CASSLGDRASGANVLTF.